Below are 2 T cell receptor beta chains sequenced from a single sample in a study of neurological immune-mediated disorders. A single record per CDR3 protein comes from TCRdb applying MiXCR to the 5' RACE reads. The repertoire includes about 77,000 distinct CDR3 sequences, roughly 9.9% of them detected once, and around 1.7% sits in the top ten. The sequenced sample was PBMCs. The receptor source for this set is a man over 45 in good health.

The chain carries TRBV20-1 and TRBJ2-2; 8 nucleotides line up with TRBD2. V trimming: 0 bases; J trimming: 3 bases; junction bases outside the gene matches: 3. Germline CDR1 is DFQATT and CDR2 is SNEGSKA (reference sequence). The CDR3 contains 15 residues. CDR3 amino acids: CSARDSGGDTGELFF. For the CDR3, the DNA is TGCAGTGCTAGAGATTCGGGGGGGGACACCGGGGAGCTGTTTTTT.

There are many counts of this clonotype. This chain uses TRBV6-5 with TRBJ2-5; the D gene is possibly TRBD1 (5 bases). The germline CDR1 and CDR2 sequences are MNHEY and SVGAGI. The CDR3 has 12 residues. The V end lost 10 bases, the J end lost 4 bases, and 13 bases lay between the germline ends. CDR3 in DNA: TGTGCCACCCACAGGAATACAGAGACCCAGTACTTC. Amino acids: CATHRNTETQYF.